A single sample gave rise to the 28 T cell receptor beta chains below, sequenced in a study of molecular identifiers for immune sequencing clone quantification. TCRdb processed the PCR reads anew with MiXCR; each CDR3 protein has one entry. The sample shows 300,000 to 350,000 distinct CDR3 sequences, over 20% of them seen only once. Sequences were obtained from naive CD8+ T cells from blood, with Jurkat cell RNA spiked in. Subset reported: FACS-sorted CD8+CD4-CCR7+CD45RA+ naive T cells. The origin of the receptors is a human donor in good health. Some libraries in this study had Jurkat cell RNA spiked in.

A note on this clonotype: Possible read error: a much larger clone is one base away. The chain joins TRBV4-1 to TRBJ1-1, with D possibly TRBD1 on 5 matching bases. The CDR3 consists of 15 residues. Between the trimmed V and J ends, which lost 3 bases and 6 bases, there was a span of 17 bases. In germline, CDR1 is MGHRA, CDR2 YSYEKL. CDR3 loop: CASSQSRGRDAEAFF. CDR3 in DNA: TGCGCCAGCAGCCAGAGCCGAGGGAGGGACGCTGAAGCTTTCTTT.

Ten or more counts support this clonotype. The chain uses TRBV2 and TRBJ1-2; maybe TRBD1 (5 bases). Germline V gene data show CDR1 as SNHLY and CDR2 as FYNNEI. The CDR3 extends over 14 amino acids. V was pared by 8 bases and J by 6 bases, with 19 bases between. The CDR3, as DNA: TGTGCCAGCCCGAACGGGGCAGGGCCTAATGGCTACACCTTC. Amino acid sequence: CASPNGAGPNGYTF.

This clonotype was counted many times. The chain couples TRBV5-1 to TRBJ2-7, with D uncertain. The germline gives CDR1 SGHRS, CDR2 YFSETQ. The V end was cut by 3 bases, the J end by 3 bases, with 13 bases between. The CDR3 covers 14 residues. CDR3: CASSSNREYYEQYF. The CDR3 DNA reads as TGCGCCAGCAGCTCCAATAGAGAGTACTACGAGCAGTACTTC.

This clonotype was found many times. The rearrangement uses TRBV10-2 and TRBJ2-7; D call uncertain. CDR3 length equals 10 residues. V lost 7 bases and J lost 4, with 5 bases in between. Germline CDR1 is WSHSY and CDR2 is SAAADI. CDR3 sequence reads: CASMGYEQYF. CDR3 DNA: TGCGCCAGCATGGGGTACGAGCAGTACTTC.

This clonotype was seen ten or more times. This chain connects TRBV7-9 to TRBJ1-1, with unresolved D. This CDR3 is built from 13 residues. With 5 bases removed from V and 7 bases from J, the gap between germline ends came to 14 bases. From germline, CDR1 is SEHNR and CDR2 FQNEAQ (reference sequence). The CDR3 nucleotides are TGTGCCAGCAGCCCAGCCTTCGGCAGTGAAGCTTTCTTT. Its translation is CASSPAFGSEAFF.

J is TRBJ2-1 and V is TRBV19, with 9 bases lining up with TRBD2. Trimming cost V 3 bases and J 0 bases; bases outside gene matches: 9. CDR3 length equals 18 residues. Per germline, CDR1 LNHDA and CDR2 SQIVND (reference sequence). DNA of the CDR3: TGTGCCAGTAGTATTCGCCGACTAGCGGTGAGCTCCTACAATGAGCAGTTCTTC. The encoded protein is CASSIRRLAVSSYNEQFF.

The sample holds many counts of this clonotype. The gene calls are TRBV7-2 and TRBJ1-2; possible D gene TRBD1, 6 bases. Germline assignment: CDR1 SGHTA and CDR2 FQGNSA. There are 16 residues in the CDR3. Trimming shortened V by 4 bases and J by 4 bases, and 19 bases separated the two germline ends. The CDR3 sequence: CASSYWREGGIYGYTF. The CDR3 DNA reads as TGTGCCAGCAGCTACTGGCGTGAAGGGGGGATCTATGGCTACACCTTC.

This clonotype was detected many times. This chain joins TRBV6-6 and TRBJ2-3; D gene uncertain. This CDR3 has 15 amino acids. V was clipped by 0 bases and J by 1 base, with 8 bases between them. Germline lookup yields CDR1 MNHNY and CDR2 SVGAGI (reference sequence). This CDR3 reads CASSYSVGGTDTQYF. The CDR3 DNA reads TGTGCCAGCAGTTACTCGGTCGGAGGCACAGATACGCAGTATTTT.

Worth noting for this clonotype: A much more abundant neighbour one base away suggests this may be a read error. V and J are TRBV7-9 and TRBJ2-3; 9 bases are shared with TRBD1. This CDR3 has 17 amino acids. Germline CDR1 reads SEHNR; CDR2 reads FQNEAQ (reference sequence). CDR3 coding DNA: TGTGCCAGCAGTCGGATAGGGACAGGGCTTGGAACAGATACGCGGTATTTT. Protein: CASSRIGTGLGTDTRYF.

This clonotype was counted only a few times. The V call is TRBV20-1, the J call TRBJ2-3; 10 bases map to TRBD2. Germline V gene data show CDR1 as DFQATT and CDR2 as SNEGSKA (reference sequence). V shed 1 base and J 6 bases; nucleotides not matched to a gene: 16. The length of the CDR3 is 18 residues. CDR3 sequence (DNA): TGCAGTGCTAGAGTCGCAAGGAGCGGGGGGGCTGGGTGGGATACGCAGTATTTT. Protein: CSARVARSGGAGWDTQYF.

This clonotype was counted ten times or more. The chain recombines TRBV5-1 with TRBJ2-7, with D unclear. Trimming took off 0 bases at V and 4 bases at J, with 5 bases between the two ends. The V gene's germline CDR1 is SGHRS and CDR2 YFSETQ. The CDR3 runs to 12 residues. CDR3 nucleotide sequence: TGCGCCAGCAGCTTGGATATGTACGAGCAGTACTTC. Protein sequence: CASSLDMYEQYF.

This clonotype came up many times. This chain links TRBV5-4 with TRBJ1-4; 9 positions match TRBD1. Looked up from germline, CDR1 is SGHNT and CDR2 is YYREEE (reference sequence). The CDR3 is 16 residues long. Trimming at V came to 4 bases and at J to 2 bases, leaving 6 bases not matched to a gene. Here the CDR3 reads CASSRDRDWTNEKLFF. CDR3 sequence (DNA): TGTGCCAGCAGCCGGGACAGGGATTGGACTAATGAAAAACTGTTTTTT.

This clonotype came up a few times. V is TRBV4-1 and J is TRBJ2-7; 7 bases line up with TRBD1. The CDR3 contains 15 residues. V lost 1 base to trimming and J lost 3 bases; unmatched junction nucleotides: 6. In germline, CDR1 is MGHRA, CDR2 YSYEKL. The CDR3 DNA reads TGCGCCAGCAGCCAAGGTGTGACAGGGAACTACGAGCAGTACTTC. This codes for CASSQGVTGNYEQYF.

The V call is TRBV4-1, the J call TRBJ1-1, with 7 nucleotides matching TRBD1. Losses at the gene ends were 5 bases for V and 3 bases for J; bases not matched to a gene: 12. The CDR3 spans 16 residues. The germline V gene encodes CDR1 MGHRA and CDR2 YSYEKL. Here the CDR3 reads CASSNLRGVMDTEAFF. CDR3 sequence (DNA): TGCGCCAGCAGCAACCTCAGGGGGGTAATGGACACTGAAGCTTTCTTT.

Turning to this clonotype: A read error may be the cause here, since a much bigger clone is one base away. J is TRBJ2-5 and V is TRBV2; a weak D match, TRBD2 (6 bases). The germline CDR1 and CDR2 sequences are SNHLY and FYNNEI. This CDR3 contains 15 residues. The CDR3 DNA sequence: TGTGCCGGCAGTGGCATAGCGGCTTCACAAGAGACCCAGTACTTC. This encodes CAGSGIAASQETQYF.

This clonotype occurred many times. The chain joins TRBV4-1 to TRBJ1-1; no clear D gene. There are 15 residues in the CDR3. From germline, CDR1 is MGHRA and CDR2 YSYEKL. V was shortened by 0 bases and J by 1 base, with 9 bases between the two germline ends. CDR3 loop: CASSQDNRRNTEAFF. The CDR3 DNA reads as TGCGCCAGCAGCCAAGATAATCGCAGGAACACTGAAGCTTTCTTT.

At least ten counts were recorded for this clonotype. CDR3 region: CASSRGQGVSEQYF. CDR3 nucleotides: TGTGCCAGCAGCCGCGGACAGGGTGTGTCCGAGCAGTACTTC. The chain uses TRBV7-9 and TRBJ2-7, with 8 bases identical to TRBD1. The V gene's germline CDR1 is SEHNR and CDR2 FQNEAQ (reference sequence). V was pared by 5 bases and J by 6 bases, with 9 bases of the junction left unmatched. This CDR3 region has 14 residues.

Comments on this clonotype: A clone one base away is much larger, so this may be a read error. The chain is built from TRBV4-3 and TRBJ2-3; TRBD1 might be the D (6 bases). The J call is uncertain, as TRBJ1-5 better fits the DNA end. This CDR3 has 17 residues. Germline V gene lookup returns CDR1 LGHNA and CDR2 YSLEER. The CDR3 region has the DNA TGCGCCAGCAGCCAAGATAGCCCAGCGGGGGGGCCGGATACGCAGCATTTT. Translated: CASSQDSPAGGPDTQHF.

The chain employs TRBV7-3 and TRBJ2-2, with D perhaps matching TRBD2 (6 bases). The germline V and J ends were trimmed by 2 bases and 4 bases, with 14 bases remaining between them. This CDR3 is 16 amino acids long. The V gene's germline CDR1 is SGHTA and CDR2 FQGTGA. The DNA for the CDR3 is TGTGCCAGCAGCTTAGGGCCGGGGGTGAGCACCGGGGAGCTGTTTTTT. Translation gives CASSLGPGVSTGELFF.

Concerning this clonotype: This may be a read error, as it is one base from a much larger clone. The CDR3 here is CSARETTSSVYERYF. The CDR3 DNA reads TGCAGTGCTAGAGAGACTACCTCCTCAGTCTACGAGCGGTACTTC. The chain recombines TRBV20-1 with TRBJ2-7; maybe TRBD2 (5 bases). Germline V CDR1 and CDR2: DFQATT, SNEGSKA (reference sequence). This CDR3 contains 15 residues.

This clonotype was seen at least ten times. This CDR3 reads CAWSPPGALGYEQYF. In DNA, the CDR3 is TGTGCCTGGAGTCCACCTGGAGCCCTTGGGTACGAGCAGTACTTC. This chain joins TRBV30 and TRBJ2-7; D uncertain. With 2 bases removed from V and 4 bases from J, the gap between germline ends came to 18 bases. Looked up from germline, CDR1 is GTSNPN and CDR2 is SVGIG (reference sequence). The CDR3 is 15 amino acids.

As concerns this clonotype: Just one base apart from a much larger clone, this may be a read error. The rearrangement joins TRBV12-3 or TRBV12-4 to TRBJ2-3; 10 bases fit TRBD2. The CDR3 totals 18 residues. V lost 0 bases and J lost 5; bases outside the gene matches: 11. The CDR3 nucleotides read TGTGCCAGCAGTTTAGCGGCGGATAGCGGGGGGCCACTAGATACGCAGTATTTT. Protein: CASSLAADSGGPLDTQYF.

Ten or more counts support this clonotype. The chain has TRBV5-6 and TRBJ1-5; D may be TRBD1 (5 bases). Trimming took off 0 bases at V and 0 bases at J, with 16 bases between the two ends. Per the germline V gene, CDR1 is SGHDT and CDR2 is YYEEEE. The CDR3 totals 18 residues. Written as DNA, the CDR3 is TGTGCCAGCAGCTTGGCGCAGGGTGGGGAATATAGCAATCAGCCCCAGCATTTT. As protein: CASSLAQGGEYSNQPQHF.

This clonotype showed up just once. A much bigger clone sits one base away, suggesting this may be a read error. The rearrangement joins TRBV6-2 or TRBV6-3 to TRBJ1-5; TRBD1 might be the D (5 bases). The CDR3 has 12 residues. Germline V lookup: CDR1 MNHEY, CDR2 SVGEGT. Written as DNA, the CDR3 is TGTGCCACCAGTGCCGGGGGATCGCCCCAGCATTTT. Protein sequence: CATSAGGSPQHF.

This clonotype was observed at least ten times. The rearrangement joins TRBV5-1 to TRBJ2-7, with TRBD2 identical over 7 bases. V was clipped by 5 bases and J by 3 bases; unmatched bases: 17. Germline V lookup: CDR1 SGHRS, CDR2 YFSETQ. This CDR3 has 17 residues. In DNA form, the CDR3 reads TGCGCCAGCAGTCCTTATGGGGCCTCCCGGGGGGACTACGAGCAGTACTTC. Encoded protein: CASSPYGASRGDYEQYF.

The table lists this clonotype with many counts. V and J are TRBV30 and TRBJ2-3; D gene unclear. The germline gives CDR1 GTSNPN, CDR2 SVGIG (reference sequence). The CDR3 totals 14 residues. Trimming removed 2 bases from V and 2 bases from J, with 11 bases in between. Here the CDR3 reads CAWSLVSTTDTQYF. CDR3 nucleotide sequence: TGTGCCTGGAGTTTGGTTTCGACCACAGATACGCAGTATTTT.

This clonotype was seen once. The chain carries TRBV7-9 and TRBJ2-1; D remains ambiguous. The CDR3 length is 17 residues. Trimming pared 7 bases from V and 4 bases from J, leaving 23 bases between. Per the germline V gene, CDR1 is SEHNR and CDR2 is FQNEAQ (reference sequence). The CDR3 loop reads CASTPPSTETHYNEQFF. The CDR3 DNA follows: TGTGCCAGCACCCCCCCCTCAACAGAAACCCATTACAATGAGCAGTTCTTC.

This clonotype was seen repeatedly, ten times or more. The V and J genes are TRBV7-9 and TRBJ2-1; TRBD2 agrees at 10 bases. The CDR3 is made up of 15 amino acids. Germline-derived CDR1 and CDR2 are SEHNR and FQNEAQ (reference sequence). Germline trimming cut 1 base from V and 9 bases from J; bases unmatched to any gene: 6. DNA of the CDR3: TGTGCCAGCAGCTTAGTTGGGACTAGCGAGGGTGAGCAGTTCTTC. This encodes CASSLVGTSEGEQFF.